Listed below are T cell receptor beta chains from one sample, sequenced in a study of T cell repertoires in cytomegalovirus infection. One entry per CDR3 protein, called by TCRdb with MiXCR from the reads. In the table there are 150,000 to 200,000 distinct CDR3 sequences, 8% to 10% of which are singletons. The sample was PBMCs. The receptor source for this set is a human donor in good health (CMV status not recorded). Some clones in this sample may be carry-over from other donors' samples. The CDR3 runs from the conserved cysteine through the conserved F or W. The order of the fields is CDR3 length, V gene, J gene, CDR3 protein.

>16|TRBV6-1|TRBJ2-6
CASSVSPGAGANVLTF
>13|TRBV15|TRBJ1-4
CATRATGLEKLFF
>15|TRBV6-6|TRBJ2-5
CASSLGQGVVETQYF
>17|TRBV23-1|TRBJ1-6
CASSQPDPDYSYSPLHF
>15|TRBV28|TRBJ1-1
CASSNPEGFTTEAFF
>14|TRBV28|TRBJ2-1
CASRPPLSLAEQFF
>13|TRBV7-9|TRBJ1-5
CASSHNLGGPQHF
>15|TRBV7-2|TRBJ2-7
CASSFGAGPSYEQYF
>15|TRBV7-9|TRBJ1-1
CASSSAQGLNTEAFF
>15|TRBV6-1|TRBJ2-2
CASRGRIANTGELFF
>15|TRBV7-2|TRBJ1-5
CASSFNPGSNQPQHF
>16|TRBV28|TRBJ2-2
CASSNQKPQVTGELFF
>16|TRBV5-1|TRBJ2-1
CASSLRRTSRDNEQFF
>17|TRBV19|TRBJ2-2
CASSRDSLIGDTGELFF
>15|TRBV5-1|TRBJ1-1
CASSLETGNSIRAFF
>14|TRBV7-2|TRBJ1-6
CASSLGFYNSPLHF
>15|TRBV5-8|TRBJ1-5
CASSPESLSDQPQHF
>13|TRBV20-1|TRBJ2-7
CSARGQGAYEQYF
>11|TRBV29-1|TRBJ2-1
CSVGEPGEQFF
>13|TRBV6-1|TRBJ1-2
CASSQNGIAGYTF
>15|TRBV19|TRBJ1-5
CASSPLPGGGQPQHF
>12|TRBV7-2|TRBJ2-1
CASSLARAEQFF
>15|TRBV11-2|TRBJ2-6
CASSSYISGANVLTF
>16|TRBV24-1|TRBJ1-2
CATSDPGTGAIGGYTF
>15|TRBV11-2|TRBJ1-4
CASSLGVGSNEKLFF
>12|TRBV7-2|TRBJ1-1
CASSPNRNEAFF
>12|TRBV19|TRBJ1-1
CASSITETEAFF
>14|TRBV6-6|TRBJ1-5
CASRLPGNNQPQHF
>11|TRBV28|TRBJ1-5
CASTIDQPQHF
>13|TRBV12-3/TRBV12-4|TRBJ2-1
CASSLKAFHEQFF
>17|TRBV7-6|TRBJ1-1
CASSLDRGPRTGKRSFF
>16|TRBV27|TRBJ2-1
CASSPSRDRGYNEQFF
>14|TRBV5-4|TRBJ2-2
CASSSTSGTGELFF
>16|TRBV3-1|TRBJ2-2
CASSQGIGGRTGELFF
>14|TRBV7-2|TRBJ1-4
CASSFWGLNEKLFF
>16|TRBV7-9|TRBJ1-1
CASSLAPGIGIPEAFF
>12|TRBV12-3/TRBV12-4|TRBJ2-7
CASSFLLYEQYF
>14|TRBV28|TRBJ2-1
CASSKRDPYNEQFF
>16|TRBV7-2|TRBJ1-2
CASSLDLPGRGAGYTF
>15|TRBV20-1|TRBJ2-5
CSARVIAGVTETQYF
>14|TRBV7-2|TRBJ2-7
CASSLDRHSYEQYF
>16|TRBV11-3|TRBJ1-1
CASSEYRGQGNTEAFF
>14|TRBV4-3|TRBJ2-1
CASSLIDSRNEQFF
>11|TRBV20-1|TRBJ2-5
CSAWLGETQYF
>15|TRBV6-2/TRBV6-3|TRBJ2-2
CASSFEGTGLGELFF
>12|TRBV11-2|TRBJ2-7
CASSYGFYEQYF
>14|TRBV29-1|TRBJ2-3
CSVGLGHYTDTQYF
>16|TRBV7-2|TRBJ2-2
CASSGIGTGGTGELFF
>15|TRBV7-2|TRBJ2-5
CASTKSPGGAETQYF
>14|TRBV12-3/TRBV12-4|TRBJ1-3
CASSPQGSGNTIYF
>16|TRBV7-2|TRBJ1-1
CASSSPEQGKGTEAFF
>14|TRBV24-1|TRBJ2-7
CATSDRGTATEQYF
>18|TRBV18|TRBJ1-2
CASSPQRKPGQGGYGYTF
>15|TRBV20-1|TRBJ1-5
CSARRGSGAAQPQHF
>17|TRBV28|TRBJ2-2
CASKKPRTGLNTGELFF
>12|TRBV5-6|TRBJ1-1
CASSWGTDEAFF
>12|TRBV12-3/TRBV12-4|TRBJ1-1
CASSEQTTEAFF
>12|TRBV28|TRBJ2-7
CASGNYYFEQYF
>15|TRBV7-2|TRBJ1-5
CASSTGPYSNQPQHF
>13|TRBV2|TRBJ1-1
CASSESGTIEAFF